This T cell receptor (beta chain) was profiled in a study of blood T cell repertoires in COVID-19. CDR1 SGDLS and CDR2 YYNGEE come from the germline V gene. Trimming took off 0 bases at V and 7 bases at J, with 11 bases between the two ends. CDR3 size: 14 residues. The protocol was immunoSEQ multiplex PCR, while the TCRdb copy is restricted to in-frame clones and leaves out a portion. The data contain a few hundred thousand clones, about 92% of them singletons. The origin of this receptor is a man between 18 and 29 years old who had recovered from COVID-19. Sequencing was carried out using PBMCs or T cells enriched from blood (not recorded which). The chain couples TRBV9 to TRBJ2-4; no clear D. The CDR3 loop is CASSVGSTNNIQYF. CDR3 in DNA: TGTGCCAGCAGCGTAGGGAGTACAAACAACATTCAGTACTTC.